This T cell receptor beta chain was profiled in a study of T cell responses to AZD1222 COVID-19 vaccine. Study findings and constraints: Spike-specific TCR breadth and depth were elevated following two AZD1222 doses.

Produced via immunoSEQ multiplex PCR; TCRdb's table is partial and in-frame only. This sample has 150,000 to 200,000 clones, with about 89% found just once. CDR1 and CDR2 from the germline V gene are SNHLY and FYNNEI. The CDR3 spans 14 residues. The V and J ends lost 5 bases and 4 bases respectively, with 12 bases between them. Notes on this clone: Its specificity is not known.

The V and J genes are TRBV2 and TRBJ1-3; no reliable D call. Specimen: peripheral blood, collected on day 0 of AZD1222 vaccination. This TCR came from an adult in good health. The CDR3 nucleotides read TGTGCCAGCAGTTCAGAGCATGGGGGAAACACCATATATTTT. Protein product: CASSSEHGGNTIYF.